Described below is a single T cell receptor beta chain sequence and its context. The sample comes from a study of identical twins. Template switching added a universal primer binding site, and final cDNA carried unique molecular identifiers. TCRdb redid the calling of the 5' RACE reads with MiXCR, one entry per CDR3 protein. The sample consists of approximately 1.8 million distinct CDR3 sequences, less than 40% of them appearing once. Per germline, CDR1 LGHNA and CDR2 YNFKEQ. The CDR3 sequence is 18 residues long. V was clipped by 2 bases and J by 2 bases; unmatched bases: 11. This sequence was found in a newborn girl in good health. Sequencing used cord blood. The chain links TRBV4-2 to TRBJ2-5; 10 bases map to TRBD2. The CDR3 region is CASSQKAVAGGLQETQYF. The CDR3 DNA reads TGTGCCAGCAGCCAAAAGGCAGTAGCGGGGGGTCTACAAGAGACCCAGTACTTC.